Listed below are T cell receptor beta chains from one sample, sequenced in a study of T cell responses to AZD1222 COVID-19 vaccine. TCRdb's copy holds only in-frame clones and misses some; the assay was immunoSEQ multiplex PCR. Altogether about 130,000 clones are present, 88% being singletons, with the ten largest covering roughly 7.4%. Sequenced material: peripheral blood, taken on day 0 of AZD1222 vaccination. These receptors all come from an adult in good health. CDR3s include the opening cysteine and the closing phenylalanine or tryptophan. A D gene is named only where the DNA matches it firmly. Size values are once, few and many counts, or a class for expanded clones, and some rows have none.

CASSNLETSGTDTQYF	TGTGCCAGCAGTAACCTAGAGACTAGCGGCACAGATACGCAGTATTTT	TRBD2	NA	TRBV6-2/TRBV6-3	TRBJ2-3
CASSLTGTSNQPQHF	TGTGCCAGCAGTTTAACAGGGACCAGCAATCAGCCCCAGCATTTT	NA	NA	TRBV6-5	TRBJ1-5
CASSYRGGTSGNSYEQYF	TGTGCCAGCAGTTACCGAGGGGGGACTAGCGGGAACTCCTACGAGCAGTACTTC	TRBD2	NA	TRBV6-2/TRBV6-3	TRBJ2-7
CASSVGVAKNTEAFF	TGTGCCAGCAGCGTAGGGGTCGCAAAGAACACTGAAGCTTTCTTT	NA	NA	TRBV9	TRBJ1-1
CATSRDDIYEQYF	TGTGCCACCAGCAGAGACGACATATACGAGCAGTACTTC	NA	NA	TRBV15	TRBJ2-7
CASSQGSGTEAFF	TGTGCCAGCAGCCAGGGGTCGGGCACTGAAGCTTTCTTT	NA	NA	TRBV14	TRBJ1-1
CASSLGTGEQFF	TGTGCCAGCAGCTTGGGGACTGGAGAGCAGTTCTTC	NA	NA	TRBV5-4	TRBJ2-1
CASSLGGLAGRDEQYF	TGTGCCAGCAGCTTAGGGGGACTAGCGGGAAGGGACGAGCAGTACTTC	TRBD2	NA	TRBV7-6	TRBJ2-7
CAWRTKGSWGTEAFF	TGTGCCTGGAGAACTAAAGGGTCCTGGGGAACTGAAGCTTTCTTT	NA	NA	TRBV30	TRBJ1-1
CASSREVPTGTEAFF	TGCGCCAGCAGTCGTGAGGTCCCGACGGGCACTGAAGCTTTCTTT	NA	NA	TRBV4-1	TRBJ1-1
CASSSGTNTDTQYF	TGCGCCAGCAGCTCTGGTACCAATACAGATACGCAGTATTTT	NA	NA	TRBV5-1	TRBJ2-3
CAWSIPVNPRDQKGQYF	TGTGCCTGGAGTATACCCGTGAACCCTCGGGACCAAAAGGGGCAGTACTTC	NA	NA	TRBV30	TRBJ2-7
CASSSTYGEQFF	TGTGCCAGCAGCTCGACCTATGGTGAGCAGTTCTTC	NA	once	TRBV7-3	TRBJ2-1
CASSPGAGSGTEAFF	TGTGCCAGCAGTCCGGGGGCAGGCTCTGGGACTGAAGCTTTCTTT	NA	NA	TRBV27	TRBJ1-1
CASSVTPGTNEKLFF	TGTGCCAGCAGCGTAACCCCAGGGACTAATGAAAAACTGTTTTTT	NA	once	TRBV9	TRBJ1-4
CASSLAGNQSPLHF	TGTGCCAGCAGCTTGGCCGGGAATCAGTCACCCCTCCACTTT	NA	NA	TRBV5-5	TRBJ1-6
CASSPPSGVGNTIYF	TGTGCCAGCTCACCACCGTCAGGGGTTGGAAACACCATATATTTT	NA	NA	TRBV18	TRBJ1-3
CASSFQGSNQPQHF	TGTGCCAGCAGCTTCCAGGGGAGCAATCAGCCCCAGCATTTT	NA	NA	TRBV11-2	TRBJ1-5
CASSPGYYGYTF	TGTGCCAGCAGCCCGGGGTACTATGGCTACACCTTC	NA	NA	TRBV28	TRBJ1-2
CASSESGRAPVF	TGTGCCAGCAGTGAATCAGGCAGGGCCCCGGTCTTC	NA	NA	TRBV6-1	TRBJ2-1
CASRRTSGDYEQYF	TGCGCCAGCAGACGGACTAGCGGAGACTACGAGCAGTACTTC	TRBD2	NA	TRBV10-2	TRBJ2-7
CASSIGRRNEKLFF	TGTGCCAGTAGTATTGGGCGACGGAATGAAAAACTGTTTTTT	NA	NA	TRBV19	TRBJ1-4
CASSLYGTESFSTDTQYF	TGTGCCAGCAGCTTGTACGGGACAGAAAGCTTTAGCACAGATACGCAGTATTTT	TRBD1	NA	TRBV5-6	TRBJ2-3
CASSLPGTSREAFF	TGTGCCAGCAGCTTACCGGGGACATCGAGAGAAGCTTTCTTT	NA	NA	TRBV7-6	TRBJ1-1
CASTPGRGENIQYF	TGTGCCAGCACCCCCGGTAGGGGGGAGAACATTCAGTACTTC	NA	NA	TRBV7-2	TRBJ2-4
CASSEYRGPHNEQFF	TGTGCCAGCAGTGAATATAGGGGGCCGCACAATGAGCAGTTCTTC	TRBD1	few	TRBV25-1	TRBJ2-1
CASSLIPQTGGANTGELFF	TGTGCCAGCAGTTTGATCCCACAAACAGGGGGAGCGAACACCGGGGAGCTGTTTTTT	TRBD1	NA	TRBV28	TRBJ2-2
CATQQGYNSPLHF	TGTGCCACACAACAGGGCTATAATTCACCCCTCCACTTT	NA	NA	TRBV6-5	TRBJ1-6
CASSRQGSSYNEQFF	TGCGCCAGCAGCCGACAGGGAAGCTCCTACAATGAGCAGTTCTTC	TRBD1	NA	TRBV5-1	TRBJ2-1
CASSGTGSDEQFF	TGTGCCAGCAGCGGGACAGGGTCCGATGAGCAGTTCTTC	TRBD1	NA	TRBV6-5	TRBJ2-1
CATRDHSYGYTF	TGTGCCACCAGGGATCACAGCTATGGCTACACCTTC	NA	NA	TRBV6-4	TRBJ1-2
CASALDPSANTEAFF	TGTGCCAGCGCCCTAGATCCCTCTGCGAACACTGAAGCTTTCTTT	NA	NA	TRBV7-8	TRBJ1-1
CASSVTGLNSPLHF	TGTGCCAGCAGCGTCACAGGGTTGAATTCACCCCTCCACTTT	NA	NA	TRBV5-5	TRBJ1-6
CASSPPGTGRGHEQYF	TGTGCCAGCAGCCCTCCCGGGACAGGGCGAGGCCACGAGCAGTACTTC	TRBD1	NA	TRBV9	TRBJ2-7
CASRGPYEQYF	TGTGCCAGCAGGGGACCCTACGAGCAGTACTTC	NA	NA	TRBV27	TRBJ2-7
CASSEGSATNSPLHF	TGTGCCAGCAGTGAGGGCAGCGCTACTAATTCACCCCTCCACTTT	NA	NA	TRBV2	TRBJ1-6
CASTPSGAGELFF	TGTGCCAGCACCCCCTCGGGGGCCGGGGAGCTGTTTTTT	NA	NA	TRBV12-3/TRBV12-4	TRBJ2-2
CASSLMGANEKLFF	TGTGCCAGCAGCTTGATGGGGGCTAATGAAAAACTGTTTTTT	NA	NA	TRBV5-4	TRBJ1-4
CATSMTRASGVDTQYF	TGTGCCACCAGCATGACACGGGCCAGCGGTGTGGATACGCAGTATTTT	NA	few	TRBV15	TRBJ2-3
CASSRPGLAGNEQFF	TGTGCCAGCAGCCGCCCGGGACTAGCGGGAAATGAGCAGTTCTTC	TRBD2	NA	TRBV6-5	TRBJ2-1
CASSFIGFGGKVDEQYF	TGTGCCAGCAGCTTTATCGGGTTTGGCGGGAAAGTCGACGAGCAGTACTTC	NA	NA	TRBV7-6	TRBJ2-7
CASSHRGKYEQYF	TGTGCCAGCAGTCACAGGGGCAAGTACGAGCAGTACTTC	TRBD1	NA	TRBV6-2/TRBV6-3	TRBJ2-7
CASSDRVHQPQHF	TGTGCCAGTAGTGACAGGGTCCATCAGCCCCAGCATTTT	TRBD1	NA	TRBV19	TRBJ1-5
CASSPQLAGGTADEQYF	TGTGCCAGCTCACCACAGCTAGCGGGAGGAACCGCCGACGAGCAGTACTTC	TRBD2	NA	TRBV18	TRBJ2-7
CASTRGLGADTQYF	TGTGCCAGCACCCGAGGACTAGGGGCAGATACGCAGTATTTT	TRBD2	once	TRBV6-5	TRBJ2-3
CASSMGLANTGELFF	TGTGCCAGTAGTATGGGCCTAGCTAACACCGGGGAGCTGTTTTTT	NA	NA	TRBV19	TRBJ2-2
CASSLGGGRNQPQHF	TGTGCCAGCAGCCTTGGTGGGGGCCGCAATCAGCCCCAGCATTTT	NA	NA	TRBV5-4	TRBJ1-5
CASSAVRGTYGYTF	TGCGCCAGCAGTGCCGTCAGGGGGACCTATGGCTACACCTTC	TRBD1	NA	TRBV10-1	TRBJ1-2
CASSESLSYGYTF	TGCGCCAGCAGTGAGTCCCTCAGCTATGGCTACACCTTC	NA	once	TRBV10-1	TRBJ1-2
CASSGRDRAEAFF	TGTGCCAGCAGTGGCCGGGACAGGGCTGAAGCTTTCTTT	TRBD1	NA	TRBV25-1	TRBJ1-1
CASSLDGIFSGANVLTF	TGTGCCAGCAGCTTGGACGGAATATTCTCTGGGGCCAACGTCCTGACTTTC	NA	NA	TRBV7-2	TRBJ2-6
CASRLAGDPTDTQYF	TGTGCCAGCAGACTAGCGGGAGACCCCACAGATACGCAGTATTTT	TRBD2	NA	TRBV6-5	TRBJ2-3
CASSISSRGSEQYF	TGTGCCAGTAGTATATCGTCGAGGGGGAGCGAGCAGTACTTC	NA	NA	TRBV19	TRBJ2-7
CASSGRTGELFF	TGTGCCAGCAGCGGCCGAACCGGGGAGCTGTTTTTT	NA	NA	TRBV9	TRBJ2-2
CASSRVQGRNEKLFF	TGTGCCAGCAGCCGCGTACAGGGACGGAATGAAAAACTGTTTTTT	NA	NA	TRBV6-5	TRBJ1-4
CAWSDQGTSPLHF	TGTGCCTGGAGTGATCAGGGGACTTCACCCCTCCACTTT	NA	once	TRBV30	TRBJ1-6
CASSFGGYTGELFF	TGCGCCAGCAGCTTCGGCGGTTACACCGGGGAGCTGTTTTTT	NA	NA	TRBV5-1	TRBJ2-2
CASSWGQNLNTEAFF	TGCGCCAGCAGCTGGGGACAGAATCTGAACACTGAAGCTTTCTTT	TRBD1	NA	TRBV5-1	TRBJ1-1
CASSSHGHREQFF	TGTGCCAGCAGCTCACACGGACATCGTGAGCAGTTCTTC	NA	NA	TRBV7-2	TRBJ2-1